This T cell receptor beta chain originates from a study of T cells after posttransplantation cyclophosphamide. Study-level results: After PTCy, TRB diversity resembled that of CNI/methotrexate controls. Later blood repertoires were often dominated by clones from the donor CD8+ memory compartment. Skin or GI-infiltrating T cells shared few TRB sequences with blood.

Generated by immunoSEQ multiplex PCR, the TCRdb table keeps only in-frame clones and is missing some. The sample has around 9,200 clones; approximately 89% are singletons. Germline CDR1 is LNHDA and CDR2 is SQIVND (reference sequence). The CDR3 contains 15 residues. With 6 bases clipped from V and 4 bases from J, the junction kept 9 bases outside the gene matches. The related graft donor's blood sample was taken on the day of bone marrow donation. Notes on this clone: Antigen unknown.

Sequencing input: memory CD4+ T cells sorted from PBMCs. The clonotype was recovered from a woman in her sixties or seventies in good health, CMV-negative, and a related stem cell transplant donor. The V call is TRBV19, the J call TRBJ2-5, with TRBD1 matching 9 bases. The CDR3 reads CASSYITGGTETQYF. CDR3 in DNA: TGTGCCAGTAGCTACATAACAGGGGGCACAGAGACCCAGTACTTC.